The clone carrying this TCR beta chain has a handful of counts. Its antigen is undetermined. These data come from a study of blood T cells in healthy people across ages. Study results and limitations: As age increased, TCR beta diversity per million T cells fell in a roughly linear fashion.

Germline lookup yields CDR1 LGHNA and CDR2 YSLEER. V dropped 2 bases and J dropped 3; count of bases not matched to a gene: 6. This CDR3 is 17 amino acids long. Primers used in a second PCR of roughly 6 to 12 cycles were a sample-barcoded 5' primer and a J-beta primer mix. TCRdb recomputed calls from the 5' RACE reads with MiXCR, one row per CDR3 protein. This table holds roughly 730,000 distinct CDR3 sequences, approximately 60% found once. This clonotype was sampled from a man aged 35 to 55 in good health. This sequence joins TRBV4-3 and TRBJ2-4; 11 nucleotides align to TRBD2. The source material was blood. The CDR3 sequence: CASSQQTSGTGKNIQYF. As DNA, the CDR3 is TGCGCCAGCAGCCAACAGACTAGCGGGACAGGCAAAAACATTCAGTACTTC.